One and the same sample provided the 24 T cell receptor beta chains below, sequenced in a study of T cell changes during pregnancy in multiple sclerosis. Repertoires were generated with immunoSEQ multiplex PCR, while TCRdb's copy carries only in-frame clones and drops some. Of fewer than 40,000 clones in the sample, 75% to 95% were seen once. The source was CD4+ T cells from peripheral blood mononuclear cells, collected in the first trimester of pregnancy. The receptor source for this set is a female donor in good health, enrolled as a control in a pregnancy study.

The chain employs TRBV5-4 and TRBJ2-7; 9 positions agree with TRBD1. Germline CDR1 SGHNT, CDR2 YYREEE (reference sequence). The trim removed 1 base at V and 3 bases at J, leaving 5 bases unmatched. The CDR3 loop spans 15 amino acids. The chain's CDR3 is CASSLNTGGFYEQYF. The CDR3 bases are TGTGCCAGCAGCTTGAACACAGGGGGCTTCTACGAGCAGTACTTC. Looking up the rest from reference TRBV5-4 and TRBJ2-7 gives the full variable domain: ETGVTQSPTHLIKTRGQQVTLRCSSQSGHNTVSWYQQALGQGPQFIFQYYREEENGRGNFPPRFSGLQFPNYSSELNVNALELDDSALYLCASSLNTGGFYEQYFGPGTRLTVT.

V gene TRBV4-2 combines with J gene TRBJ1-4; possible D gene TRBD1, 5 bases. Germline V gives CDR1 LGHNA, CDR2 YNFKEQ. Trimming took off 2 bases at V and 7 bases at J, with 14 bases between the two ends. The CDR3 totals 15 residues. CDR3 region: CASSQKGQGPEKLFF. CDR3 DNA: TGTGCCAGCAGCCAAAAGGGTCAGGGCCCTGAAAAACTGTTTTTT.

The CDR3 DNA reads as TGTGCCAGTAGTATAAAGGGGAGGGCTGAAGCTTTCTTT. Translating gives CASSIKGRAEAFF. The chain uses TRBV19 and TRBJ1-1; D is perhaps TRBD1 (5 bases). The germline CDR1 and CDR2 sequences are LNHDA and SQIVND (reference sequence). This CDR3 contains 13 residues. V dropped 2 bases and J dropped 6 bases, with 10 bases sitting between them.

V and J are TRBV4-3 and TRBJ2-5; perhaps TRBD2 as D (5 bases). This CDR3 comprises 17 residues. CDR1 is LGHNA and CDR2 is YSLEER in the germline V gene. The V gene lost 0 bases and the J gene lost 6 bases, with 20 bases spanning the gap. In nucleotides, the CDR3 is TGCGCCAGCAGCCAAGAATATCAAGCCTCGGGATCCAAGACCCAGTACTTC. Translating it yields CASSQEYQASGSKTQYF.

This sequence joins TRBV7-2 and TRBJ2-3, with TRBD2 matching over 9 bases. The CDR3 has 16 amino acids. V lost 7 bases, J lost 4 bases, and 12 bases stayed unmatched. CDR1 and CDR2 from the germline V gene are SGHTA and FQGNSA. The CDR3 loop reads CASTVALAGYSDTQYF. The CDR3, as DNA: TGTGCCAGCACCGTAGCGCTAGCGGGGTACTCAGATACGCAGTATTTT. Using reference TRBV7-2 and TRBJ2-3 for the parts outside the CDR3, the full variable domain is GAGVSQSPSNKVTEKGKDVELRCDPISGHTALYWYRQSLGQGLEFLIYFQGNSAPDKSGLPSDRFSAERTGGSVSTLTIQRTQQEDSAVYLCASTVALAGYSDTQYFGPGTRLTVL.

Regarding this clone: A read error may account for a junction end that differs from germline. In DNA, the CDR3 is TGTGCCAGTAGTATAGTAACATCCTCCAATGAGCAGTTCTTC. Translation gives CASSIVTSSNEQFF. The genes are TRBV19 and TRBJ2-1, with D uncertain. Germline CDR1 LNHDA, CDR2 SQIVND (reference sequence). The CDR3 totals 14 residues.

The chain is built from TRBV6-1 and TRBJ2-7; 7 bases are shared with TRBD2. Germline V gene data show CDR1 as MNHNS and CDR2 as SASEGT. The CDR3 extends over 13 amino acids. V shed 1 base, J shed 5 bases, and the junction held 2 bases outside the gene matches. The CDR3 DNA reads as TGTGCCAGCAGTGAAGTGGGGAGGGACGAGCAGTACTTC. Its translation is CASSEVGRDEQYF.

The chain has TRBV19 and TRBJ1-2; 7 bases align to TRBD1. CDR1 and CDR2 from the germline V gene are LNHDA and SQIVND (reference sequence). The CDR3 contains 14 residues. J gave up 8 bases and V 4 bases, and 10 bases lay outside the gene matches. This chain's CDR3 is CASSTGQTAAGYTF. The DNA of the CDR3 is TGTGCCAGTAGTACGGGACAGACTGCGGCGGGCTACACCTTC. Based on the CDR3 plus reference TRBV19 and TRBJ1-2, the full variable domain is DGGITQSPKYLFRKEGQNVTLSCEQNLNHDAMYWYRQDPGQGLRLIYYSQIVNDFQKGDIAEGYSVSREKKESFPLTVTSAQKNPTAFYLCASSTGQTAAGYTFGSGTRLTVV.

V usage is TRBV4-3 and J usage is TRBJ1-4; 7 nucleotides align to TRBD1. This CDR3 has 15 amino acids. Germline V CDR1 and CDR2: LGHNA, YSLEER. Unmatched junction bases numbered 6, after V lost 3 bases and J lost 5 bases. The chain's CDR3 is CASSQGDRVNEKLFF. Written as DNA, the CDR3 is TGCGCCAGCAGCCAGGGCGACAGGGTGAATGAAAAACTGTTTTTT.

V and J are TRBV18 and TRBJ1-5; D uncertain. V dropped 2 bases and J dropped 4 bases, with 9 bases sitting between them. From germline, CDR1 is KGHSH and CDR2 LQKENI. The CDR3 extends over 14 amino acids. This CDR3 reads CASSPSTQNQPQHF. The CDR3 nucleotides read TGTGCCAGCTCACCATCGACACAGAATCAGCCCCAGCATTTT. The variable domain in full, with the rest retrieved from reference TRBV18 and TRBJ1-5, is NAGVMQNPRHLVRRRGQEARLRCSPMKGHSHVYWYRQLPEEGLKFMVYLQKENIIDESGMPKERFSAEFPKEGPSILRIQQVVRGDSAAYFCASSPSTQNQPQHFGDGTRLSIL.

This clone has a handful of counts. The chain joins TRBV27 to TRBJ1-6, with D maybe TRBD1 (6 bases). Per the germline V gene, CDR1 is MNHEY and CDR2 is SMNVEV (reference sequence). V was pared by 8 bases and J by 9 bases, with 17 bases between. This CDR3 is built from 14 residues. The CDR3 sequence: CASRRNREGSPLHF. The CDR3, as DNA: TGTGCCAGCCGTAGAAACAGGGAGGGTTCACCCCTCCACTTT.

CDR3 loop: CASSLAADEDYGYTF. The DNA for the CDR3 is TGTGCCAGCAGCTTAGCGGCGGATGAGGACTATGGCTACACCTTC. J is TRBJ1-2 and V is TRBV7-2; no clear D. V gave up 0 bases and J gave up 3 bases, with 11 bases separating them. The CDR3 runs 15 residues. The V gene's germline CDR1 is SGHTA and CDR2 FQGNSA.

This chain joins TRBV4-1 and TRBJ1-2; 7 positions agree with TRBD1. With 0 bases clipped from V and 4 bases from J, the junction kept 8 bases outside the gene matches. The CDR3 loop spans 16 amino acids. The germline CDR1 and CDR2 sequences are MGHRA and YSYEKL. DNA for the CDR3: TGCGCCAGCAGCCAAGATTGGGGACAGATGATCTATGGCTACACCTTC. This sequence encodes CASSQDWGQMIYGYTF.

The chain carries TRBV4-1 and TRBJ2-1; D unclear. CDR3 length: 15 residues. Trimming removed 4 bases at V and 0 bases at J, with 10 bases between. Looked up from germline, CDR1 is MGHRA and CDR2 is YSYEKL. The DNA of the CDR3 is TGCGCCAGCAGCCTAGCACCGAGCTCCTACAATGAGCAGTTCTTC. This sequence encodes CASSLAPSSYNEQFF.

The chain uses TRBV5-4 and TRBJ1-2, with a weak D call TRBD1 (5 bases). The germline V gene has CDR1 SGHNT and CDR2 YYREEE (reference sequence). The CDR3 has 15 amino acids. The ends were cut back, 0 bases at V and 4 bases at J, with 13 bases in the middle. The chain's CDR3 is CASSLEQANFYGYTF. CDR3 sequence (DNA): TGTGCCAGCAGCTTGGAACAGGCGAATTTCTATGGCTACACCTTC.

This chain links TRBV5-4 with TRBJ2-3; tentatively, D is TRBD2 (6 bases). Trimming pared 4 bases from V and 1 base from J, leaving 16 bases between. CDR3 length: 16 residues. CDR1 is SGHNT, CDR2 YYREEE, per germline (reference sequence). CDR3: CASSAGLAPRTDTQYF. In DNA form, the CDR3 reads TGTGCCAGCAGCGCGGGACTCGCCCCACGCACAGATACGCAGTATTTT.

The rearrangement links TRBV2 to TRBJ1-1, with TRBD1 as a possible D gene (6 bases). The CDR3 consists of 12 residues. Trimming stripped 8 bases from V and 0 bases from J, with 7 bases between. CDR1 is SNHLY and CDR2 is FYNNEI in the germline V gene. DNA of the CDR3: TGTGCCAGCTACAGGGTGAACACTGAAGCTTTCTTT. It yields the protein CASYRVNTEAFF.

CDR3 sequence reads: CASTADGQELYEQYF. CDR3 nucleotides: TGTGCCAGCACCGCAGATGGACAGGAACTCTACGAGCAGTACTTC. This chain joins TRBV5-8 and TRBJ2-7; 7 bases fit TRBD1. Unmatched junction bases numbered 12, after V lost 6 bases and J lost 3 bases. This CDR3 has 15 amino acids. Germline V CDR1 and CDR2: SGHTS, YDEGEE.

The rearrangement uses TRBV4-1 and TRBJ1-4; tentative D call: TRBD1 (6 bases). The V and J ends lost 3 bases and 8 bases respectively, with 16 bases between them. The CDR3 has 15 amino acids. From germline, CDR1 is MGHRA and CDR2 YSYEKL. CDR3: CASSHPGQSSEKLFF. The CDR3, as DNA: TGCGCCAGCAGCCACCCAGGACAGTCTTCCGAAAAACTGTTTTTT.

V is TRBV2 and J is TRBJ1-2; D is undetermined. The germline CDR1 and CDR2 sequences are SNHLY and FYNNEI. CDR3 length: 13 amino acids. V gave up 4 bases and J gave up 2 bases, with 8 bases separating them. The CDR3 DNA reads TGTGCCAGCAGTGGGGAGGCGAACTATGGCTACACCTTC. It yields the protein CASSGEANYGYTF.

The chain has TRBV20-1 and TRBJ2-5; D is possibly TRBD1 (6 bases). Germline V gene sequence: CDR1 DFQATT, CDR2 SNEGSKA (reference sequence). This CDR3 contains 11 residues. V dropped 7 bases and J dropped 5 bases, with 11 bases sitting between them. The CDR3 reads CSVTGLETQYF. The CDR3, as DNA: TGCAGTGTAACAGGGTTGGAGACCCAGTACTTC.

The DNA of the CDR3 is TGCGCCAGCCGAAACCCCTTGCAAGCTCTTGTCTATGGCTACACCTTC. Amino acid sequence: CASRNPLQALVYGYTF. The V and J genes are TRBV4-1 and TRBJ1-2; D is uncertain. The CDR3 consists of 16 residues. The V gene lost 8 bases and the J gene lost 4 bases, with 23 bases spanning the gap. The germline gives CDR1 MGHRA, CDR2 YSYEKL.

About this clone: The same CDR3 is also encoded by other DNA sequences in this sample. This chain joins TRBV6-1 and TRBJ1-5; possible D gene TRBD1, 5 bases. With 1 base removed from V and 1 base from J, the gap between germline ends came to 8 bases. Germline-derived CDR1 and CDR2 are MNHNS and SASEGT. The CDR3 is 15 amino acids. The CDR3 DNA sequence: TGTGCCAGCAGTGAAGAGGGACTAAGCAATCAGCCCCAGCATTTT. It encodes CASSEEGLSNQPQHF.

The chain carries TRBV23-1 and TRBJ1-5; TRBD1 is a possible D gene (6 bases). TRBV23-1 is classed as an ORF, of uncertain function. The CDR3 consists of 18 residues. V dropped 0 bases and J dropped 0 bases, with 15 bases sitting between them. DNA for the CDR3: TGCGCCAGCAGTCAATCGAAGGGGGAACAGGATAGCAATCAGCCCCAGCATTTT. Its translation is CASSQSKGEQDSNQPQHF.